The 8 T cell receptor beta chains reported below all come from one sample, sequenced in a study of T cells in Graves' hyperthyroidism and ophthalmopathy. RNA transcripts provided the source from which TCR beta CDR3 regions were amplified. During a first-round RT-PCR of the TCR CDR3, the HTBI primer set was used. TCRdb processed the multiplex PCR reads anew with MiXCR; each CDR3 protein has one entry. Here the sample spans 480,000 or so distinct CDR3 sequences, approximately 49% being singletons. Sequenced: peripheral blood or thyroid tissue (not recorded which). The receptor set was obtained from an adult woman with Graves' disease, either hyperthyroidism or ophthalmopathy (not recorded which).

This clonotype has a count of ten or more. The chain employs TRBV6-5 and TRBJ2-7, with 8 positions matching TRBD1. The trim removed 6 bases at V and 3 bases at J, leaving 4 bases unmatched. This CDR3 region has 13 residues. The germline CDR1 and CDR2 sequences are MNHEY and SVGAGI. As DNA, the CDR3 is TGTGCCAGCAGGAGGACAGGGCGCTACGAGCAGTACTTC. It is translated as CASRRTGRYEQYF.

The CDR3 here is CASSEIRSYGYTF. As DNA, the CDR3 is TGTGCCAGCAGTGAGATCAGGTCCTATGGCTACACCTTC. The V gene is TRBV2, the J gene TRBJ1-2; D is uncertain. With 3 bases removed from V and 4 bases from J, the gap between germline ends came to 9 bases. The CDR3 totals 13 residues. Germline V gene sequence: CDR1 SNHLY, CDR2 FYNNEI.

This clonotype was recorded only once. The chain recombines TRBV10-3 with TRBJ1-1; TRBD1 aligns across 10 bases. There are 19 residues in the CDR3. With V trimmed by 6 bases and J by 1 base, 17 bases remained unmatched. Germline V gene lookup returns CDR1 ENHRY and CDR2 SYGVKD. CDR3 residues: CAISPGQGRGGNKNTEAFF. CDR3 bases: TGTGCCATCAGCCCGGGACAGGGGAGAGGTGGCAATAAGAACACTGAAGCTTTCTTT.

This chain connects TRBV2 to TRBJ1-2; TRBD1 agrees at 9 bases. Germline assignment: CDR1 SNHLY and CDR2 FYNNEI. V lost 6 bases and J lost 6; bases outside the gene matches: 8. This CDR3 is built from 14 residues. CDR3 sequence reads: CASSKEGQGNGYTF. CDR3 sequence (DNA): TGTGCCAGCAGCAAGGAAGGACAGGGGAATGGCTACACCTTC.

V usage is TRBV2 and J usage is TRBJ1-2; possibly TRBD1 for D (5 bases). V lost 7 bases, J lost 8 bases, and 17 bases lay in between. CDR3 length: 13 amino acids. Germline V gene lookup returns CDR1 SNHLY and CDR2 FYNNEI. DNA for the CDR3: TGTGCCAGCAACGTGGTTACAGGTGGCGGCTACACCTTC. This translates into CASNVVTGGGYTF.

The chain couples TRBV29-1 to TRBJ2-7; D may be TRBD1 or TRBD2 (6 bases each). The V gene's germline CDR1 is SQVTM and CDR2 ANQGSEA. CDR3 length equals 11 residues. The CDR3 nucleotides read TGCAGGTCCGGAGGGGGGAACGAGCAGTACTTC. Its translation is CRSGGGNEQYF.

Worth noting for this clonotype: A much larger clone differs from this one at a single base, so this may be a read error. The chain links TRBV20-1 to TRBJ2-2; D is unclear. V dropped 5 bases and J dropped 2 bases, with 21 bases sitting between them. Germline CDR1 DFQATT, CDR2 SNEGSKA (reference sequence). There are 17 residues in the CDR3. The CDR3 reads CSAGNDVLVRNTGELFF. The CDR3 DNA is TGCAGTGCTGGAAACGACGTGCTCGTTCGAAACACCGGGGAGCTGTTTTTT.

V is TRBV29-1 and J is TRBJ1-1, with no clear D. CDR1 SQVTM and CDR2 ANQGSEA come from the germline V gene. V lost 8 bases and J lost 1, with 8 bases in between. CDR3 size: 11 residues. CDR3 bases: TGCAGCAGCCAAAGGAACACTGAAGCTTTCTTT. Translating it yields CSSQRNTEAFF.